The TCR beta chain described here comes from a study of T-cell memory formation after mild COVID-19. Study details: TCR clusters were mostly donor specific. Study-wide points: Several responding clones turned up in pre-infection memory, indicating that cross-reactive memory may have taken part.

TCRdb called the 5' RACE reads again in MiXCR, with one record for every CDR3 protein. The sample includes 530,000 or so distinct CDR3 sequences, 15% to 20% of them seen just once. This clonotype was recorded once. Its antigen is not identified. The TCR comes from an adult woman who had mild COVID-19 (a few samples of this study predate the infection). Cell type and time point are not known. The sequenced material came from PBMCs or a T cell subset sorted from them (not recorded which).

Here the CDR3 reads CASSYKTGVYEQYF. Here the CDR3 DNA reads TGTGCCAGCAGTTATAAAACTGGGGTCTACGAGCAGTACTTC. This chain links TRBV6-5 with TRBJ2-7; D unclear. CDR1 and CDR2 (germline): MNHEY, SVGAGI. Trimming removed 3 bases at V and 3 bases at J, with 12 bases between. The CDR3 is made up of 14 amino acids.